This T cell receptor beta chain came from a study of response to subunit inactivated influenza vaccine. There are 15 residues in the CDR3. V was clipped by 6 bases and J by 6 bases, with 20 bases between them. Germline loops: CDR1 DFQATT, CDR2 SNEGSKA (reference sequence). This clonotype was counted between two and nine times. Its specificity is unknown. TCRdb ran MiXCR on the RT-PCR reads and lists one entry per CDR3 protein. The sample has roughly 570,000 distinct CDR3 sequences, 11% to 15% seen once; the top ten hold 11%. Study results and limitations: The authors proposed limited new T cell recruitment per seasonal influenza vaccination.

The sequenced sample was PBMCs from blood, obtained about 13 days after vaccination. The sequence derives from a man aged 50-60 years who received an inactivated influenza vaccine. The chain has TRBV20-1 and TRBJ1-4, with D possibly TRBD1 on 6 matching bases. CDR3: CSAKRGGRGDEKLFF. For the CDR3, the DNA is TGCAGTGCGAAAAGAGGGGGACGGGGTGATGAAAAACTGTTTTTT.